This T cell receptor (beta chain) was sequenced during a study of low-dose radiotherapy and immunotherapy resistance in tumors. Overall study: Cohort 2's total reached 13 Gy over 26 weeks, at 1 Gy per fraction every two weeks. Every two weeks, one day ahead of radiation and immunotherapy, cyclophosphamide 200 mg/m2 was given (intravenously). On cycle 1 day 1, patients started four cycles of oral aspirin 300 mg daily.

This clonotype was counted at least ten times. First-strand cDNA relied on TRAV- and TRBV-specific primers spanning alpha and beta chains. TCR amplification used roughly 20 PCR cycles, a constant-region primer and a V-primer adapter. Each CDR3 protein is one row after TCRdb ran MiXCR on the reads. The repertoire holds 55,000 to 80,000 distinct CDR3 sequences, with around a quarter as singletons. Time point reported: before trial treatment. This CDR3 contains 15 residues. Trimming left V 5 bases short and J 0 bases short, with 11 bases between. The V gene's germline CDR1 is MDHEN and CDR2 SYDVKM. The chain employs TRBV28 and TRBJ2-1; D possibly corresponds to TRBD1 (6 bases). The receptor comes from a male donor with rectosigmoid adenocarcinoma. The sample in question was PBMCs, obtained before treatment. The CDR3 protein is CASSTDRGSYNEQFF. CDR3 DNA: TGTGCCAGCAGTACGGACAGAGGCTCCTACAATGAGCAGTTCTTC.